This T cell receptor beta chain was recovered during a study of HIV-infected children after antiretroviral therapy interruption. This clonotype has a handful of counts. Treatment given: PENTA 11 planned treatment interruption arm or continuous ART arm. The TCR library was built from RNA with a 3' RACE protocol and unique molecular identifiers. TCRdb re-derived calls from the 3' RACE reads in MiXCR, one entry per CDR3 protein. The data show about 83,000 distinct CDR3 sequences, with about 7% seen just once and 1% to 1.3% held by the top ten. The CDR3 is made up of 11 amino acids. Germline values: CDR1 SEHNR, CDR2 FQNEAQ (reference sequence). The ends were cut back, 5 bases at V and 7 bases at J, with 8 bases in the middle.

The chain carries TRBV7-9 and TRBJ2-5; D ambiguous. This TCR was sampled from a pool of human donors with HIV. The sequences come from CD45RA+ CD4+ T cells from PBMCs, pooled from several time points, collected from a donor given antiretroviral therapy, either interrupted or continuous. The subset was: naive CD4+ CD45RA+ CD45RO- T cells. The CDR3 DNA follows: TGTGCCAGCAGCGCAGAGGCGACCCAGTACTTC. This encodes CASSAEATQYF.